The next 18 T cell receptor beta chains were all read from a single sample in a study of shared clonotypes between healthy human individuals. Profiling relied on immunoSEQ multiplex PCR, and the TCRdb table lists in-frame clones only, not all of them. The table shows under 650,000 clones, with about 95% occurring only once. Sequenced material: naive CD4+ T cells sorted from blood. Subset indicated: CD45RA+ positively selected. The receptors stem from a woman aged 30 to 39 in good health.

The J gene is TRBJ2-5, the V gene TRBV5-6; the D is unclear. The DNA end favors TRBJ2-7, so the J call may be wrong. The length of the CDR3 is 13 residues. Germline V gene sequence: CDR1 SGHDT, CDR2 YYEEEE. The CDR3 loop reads CASSSTVTYEQYF. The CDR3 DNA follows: TGTGCCAGCAGCTCGACGGTGACCTACGAGCAGTACTTC.

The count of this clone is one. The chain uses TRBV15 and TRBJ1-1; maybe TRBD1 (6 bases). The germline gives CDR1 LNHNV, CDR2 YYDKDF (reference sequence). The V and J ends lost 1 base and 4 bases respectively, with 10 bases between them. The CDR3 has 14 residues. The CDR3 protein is CATSRGQVSTEAFF. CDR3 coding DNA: TGTGCCACCAGCAGAGGACAGGTCTCCACTGAAGCTTTCTTT. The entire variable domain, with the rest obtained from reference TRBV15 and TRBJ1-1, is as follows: DAMVIQNPRYQVTQFGKPVTLSCSQTLNHNVMYWYQQKSSQAPKLLFHYYDKDFNNEADTPDNFQSRRPNTSFCFLDIRSPGLGDTAMYLCATSRGQVSTEAFFGQGTRLTVV.

The CDR3 loop is CASSFQGRGMNQPQHF. In DNA, the CDR3 is TGTGCCAGCAGTTTTCAAGGCAGGGGCATGAATCAGCCCCAGCATTTT. The gene calls are TRBV28 and TRBJ1-5; tentative D call: TRBD1 (6 bases). The CDR3 covers 16 residues. Germline CDR1 MDHEN, CDR2 SYDVKM. With 3 bases removed from V and 4 bases from J, the gap between germline ends came to 16 bases.

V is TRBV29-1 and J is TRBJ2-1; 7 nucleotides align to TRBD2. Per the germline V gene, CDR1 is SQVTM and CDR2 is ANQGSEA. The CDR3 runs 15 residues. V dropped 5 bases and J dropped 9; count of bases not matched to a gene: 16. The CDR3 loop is CSVRPETSPRIEQFF. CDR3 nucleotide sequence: TGCAGCGTTCGCCCGGAGACTAGCCCCCGAATTGAGCAGTTCTTC.

The CDR3 bases are TGTGCCAGCAGCGGGGCTCGAGGACAGGGCCGTTACGAGCAGTACTTC. This translates into CASSGARGQGRYEQYF. The rearrangement links TRBV7-2 to TRBJ2-7; 8 bases match TRBD1. The junction had 13 bases not matched to a gene; V was cut back by 5 bases and J by 4 bases. The CDR3 contains 16 residues. Germline-derived CDR1 and CDR2 are SGHTA and FQGNSA. Filled out from reference TRBV7-2 and TRBJ2-7, the complete variable domain reads GAGVSQSPSNKVTEKGKDVELRCDPISGHTALYWYRQSLGQGLEFLIYFQGNSAPDKSGLPSDRFSAERTGGSVSTLTIQRTQQEDSAVYLCASSGARGQGRYEQYFGPGTRLTVT.

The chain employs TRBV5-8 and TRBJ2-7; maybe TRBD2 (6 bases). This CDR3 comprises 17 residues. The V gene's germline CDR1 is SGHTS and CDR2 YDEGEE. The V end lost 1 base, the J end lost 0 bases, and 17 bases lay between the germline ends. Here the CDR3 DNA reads TGTGCCAGCAGCTTGAACTGGGGACTTAGGAGCTCCTACGAGCAGTACTTC. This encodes CASSLNWGLRSSYEQYF.

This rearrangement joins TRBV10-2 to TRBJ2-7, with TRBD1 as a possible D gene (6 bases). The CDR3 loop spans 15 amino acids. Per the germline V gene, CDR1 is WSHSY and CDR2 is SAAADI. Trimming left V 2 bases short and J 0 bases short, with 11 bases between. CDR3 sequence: CASSERQARSYEQYF. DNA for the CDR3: TGCGCCAGCAGTGAGAGACAGGCCCGCTCCTACGAGCAGTACTTC.

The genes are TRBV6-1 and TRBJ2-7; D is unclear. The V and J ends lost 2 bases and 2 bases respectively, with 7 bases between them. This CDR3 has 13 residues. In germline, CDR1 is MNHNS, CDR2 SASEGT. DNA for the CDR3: TGTGCCAGCAGTGAAACCGGAGCCTACGAGCAGTACTTC. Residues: CASSETGAYEQYF.

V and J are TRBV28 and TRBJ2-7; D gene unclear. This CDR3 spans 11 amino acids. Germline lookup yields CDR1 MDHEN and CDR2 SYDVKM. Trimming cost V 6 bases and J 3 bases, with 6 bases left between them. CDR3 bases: TGTGCCAGCAGCATCGGCTACGAGCAGTACTTC. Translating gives CASSIGYEQYF.

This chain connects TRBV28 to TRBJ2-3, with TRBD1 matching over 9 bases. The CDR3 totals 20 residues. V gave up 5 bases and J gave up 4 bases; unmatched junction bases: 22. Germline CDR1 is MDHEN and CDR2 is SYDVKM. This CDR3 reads CASSPGTGFLAGPGPDTQYF. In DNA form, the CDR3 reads TGTGCCAGCAGTCCCGGGACAGGGTTTTTGGCGGGTCCGGGCCCAGATACGCAGTATTTT. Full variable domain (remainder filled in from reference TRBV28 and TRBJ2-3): DVKVTQSSRYLVKRTGEKVFLECVQDMDHENMFWYRQDPGLGLRLIYFSYDVKMKEKGDIPEGYSVSREKKERFSLILESASTNQTSMYLCASSPGTGFLAGPGPDTQYFGPGTRLTVL.

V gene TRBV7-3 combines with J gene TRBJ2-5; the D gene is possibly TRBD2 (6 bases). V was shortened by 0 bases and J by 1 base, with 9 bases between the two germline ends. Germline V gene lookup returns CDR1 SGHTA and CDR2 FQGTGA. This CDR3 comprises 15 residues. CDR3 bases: TGTGCCAGCAGCTTAACTAGCGGTCCCCAAGAGACCCAGTACTTC. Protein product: CASSLTSGPQETQYF.

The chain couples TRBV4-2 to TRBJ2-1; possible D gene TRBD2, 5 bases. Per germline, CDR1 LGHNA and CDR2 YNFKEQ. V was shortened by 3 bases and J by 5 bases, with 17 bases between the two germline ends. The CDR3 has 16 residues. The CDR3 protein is CASSHRRTYGNNEQFF. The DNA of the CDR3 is TGTGCCAGCAGCCATAGGAGGACCTACGGAAACAATGAGCAGTTCTTC.

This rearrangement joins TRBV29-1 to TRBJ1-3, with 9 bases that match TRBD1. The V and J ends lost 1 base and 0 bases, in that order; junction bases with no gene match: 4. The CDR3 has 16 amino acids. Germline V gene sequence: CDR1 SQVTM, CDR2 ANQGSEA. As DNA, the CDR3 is TGCAGCGTTGAAGGGGGACAGGGTATCTCTGGAAACACCATATATTTT. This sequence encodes CSVEGGQGISGNTIYF.

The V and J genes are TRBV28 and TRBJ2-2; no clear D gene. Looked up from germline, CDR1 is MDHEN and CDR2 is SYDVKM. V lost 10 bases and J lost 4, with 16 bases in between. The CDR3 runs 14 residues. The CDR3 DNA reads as TGTGCCATTTCCCGAGGTAGCCGCACCGGGGAGCTGTTTTTT. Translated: CAISRGSRTGELFF. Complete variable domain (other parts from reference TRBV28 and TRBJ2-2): DVKVTQSSRYLVKRTGEKVFLECVQDMDHENMFWYRQDPGLGLRLIYFSYDVKMKEKGDIPEGYSVSREKKERFSLILESASTNQTSMYLCAISRGSRTGELFFGEGSRLTVL.

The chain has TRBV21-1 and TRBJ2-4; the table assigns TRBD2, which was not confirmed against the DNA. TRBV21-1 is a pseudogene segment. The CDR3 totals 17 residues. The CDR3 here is CASSKVPEGGAKNIQYF. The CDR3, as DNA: TGTGCCAGCAGCAAAGTCCCCGAGGGAGGGGCCAAAAACATTCAGTACTTC.

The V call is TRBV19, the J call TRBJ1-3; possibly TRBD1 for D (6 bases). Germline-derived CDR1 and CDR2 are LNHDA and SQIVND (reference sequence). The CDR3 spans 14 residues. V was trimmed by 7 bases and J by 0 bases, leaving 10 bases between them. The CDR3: CASNQGPSGNTIYF. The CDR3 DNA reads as TGTGCCAGTAATCAGGGGCCCTCTGGAAACACCATATATTTT.

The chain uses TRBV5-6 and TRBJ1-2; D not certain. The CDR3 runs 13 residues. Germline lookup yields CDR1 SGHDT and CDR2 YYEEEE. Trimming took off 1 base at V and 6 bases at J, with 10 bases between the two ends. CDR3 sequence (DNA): TGTGCCAGCAGCTTGAATAGGGTTAATGGCTACACCTTC. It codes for CASSLNRVNGYTF.

The CDR3 DNA follows: TGTGCCAGCAGTTTTAAGGGACAGGGGATAATGAAGACAGATACGCAGTATTTT. Amino acid sequence: CASSFKGQGIMKTDTQYF. V is TRBV27 and J is TRBJ2-3, with 10 bases matching TRBD1. V shed 3 bases, J shed 3 bases, and the junction held 12 bases outside the gene matches. CDR1 and CDR2 from the germline V gene are MNHEY and SMNVEV (reference sequence). The CDR3 is 18 residues long.